The source of this TCR beta chain is a study of cytomegalovirus exposure and HLA in healthy donors. PCR employed 60 Vbeta and 13 Jbeta primers. Method: immunoSEQ multiplex PCR; TCRdb's copy keeps in-frame clones and lacks some. The table shows about 170,000 clones, with around 84% occurring only once. The CDR3 has 14 amino acids. Germline trimming cut 1 base from V and 5 bases from J; bases unmatched to any gene: 3. Looked up from germline, CDR1 is SGHDT and CDR2 is YYEEEE. Study findings and constraints: The presence/absence work took it that sequencing depth was about the same across donors. The productive fraction for most TCR beta V segments was about 87% or about 30% in an earlier analysis. In a later analysis, at a false discovery rate of 0.05, about 17,000 TCR beta sequences matched HLA alleles. Further analysis was carried out later, and it showed several of the most significant clusters appearing linked to common viral pathogens.

On this clone: The antigen is undetermined.

The TCR sequence derives from a man younger than 30 in good health and CMV-seropositive. This chain links TRBV5-6 with TRBJ2-5, with 9 bases identical to TRBD1. Sequenced sample: PBMCs. The CDR3, as DNA: TGTGCCAGCAGCTTGACAGGGGGCGCGGAGACCCAGTACTTC. Its translation: CASSLTGGAETQYF. Complete variable domain (other parts from reference TRBV5-6 and TRBJ2-5): DAGVTQSPTHLIKTRGQQVTLRCSPKSGHDTVSWYQQALGQGPQFIFQYYEEEERQRGNFPDRFSGHQFPNYSSELNVNALLLGDSALYLCASSLTGGAETQYFGPGTRLLVL.